The entry below describes one TCR beta chain. Antigen: not known. It was the roughly 130-subject validation cohort, separate from the approximately 620-subject first cohort, to which the donors belonged. The data are from a study of cytomegalovirus exposure and HLA in healthy donors. Overall study context: In a later analysis, the roughly 120 validation repertoires were reported to have used the same platform as the 550 to 850 first-cohort repertoires. Study-wide results and caveats: Associated with cytomegalovirus, according to the listing, were 150 to 200 TCR beta chains. In the approximately 120 validation repertoires, a later analysis found that first-cohort TCR clusters tended to co-occur.

Only in-frame clones appear in the TCRdb table, and some are missing; sequencing was by immunoSEQ multiplex PCR. The profile shows under 200,000 clones, 81% of them singletons. With V trimmed by 3 bases and J by 6 bases, 4 bases remained unmatched. The CDR3 extends over 12 amino acids. The V gene's germline CDR1 is GTSNPN and CDR2 SVGIG (reference sequence). Material: PBMCs. The clonotype originates from a woman in her thirties in good health and CMV-seronegative. The gene calls are TRBV30 and TRBJ1-1, with 7 bases matching TRBD1. The CDR3 bases are TGTGCCTGGAGAGAACAGGGGCCTGAAGCTTTCTTT. This gives the protein CAWREQGPEAFF.